The 17 T cell receptor beta chains listed next were all sequenced from one sample in a study of shared clonotypes between healthy human individuals. Clones were sequenced by immunoSEQ multiplex PCR, and TCRdb holds only the in-frame ones, with some missing. Here the sample spans roughly 2,000,000 clones, 80% to 95% being singletons. CD45RO-negative CD8 cells positively selected for CCR7 made up the naive population, which excluded terminally differentiated effector memory CD45RA+ cells. Material: naive CD8+ T cells from PBMCs. These receptor sequences come from a man between 18 and 35 years old in good health. Some clones in this sample may be carry-over from other donors' samples.

The chain couples TRBV5-1 to TRBJ2-1; 7 bases map to TRBD2. Germline values: CDR1 SGHRS, CDR2 YFSETQ. CDR3 length: 14 amino acids. The ends lost 3 bases at V and 8 bases at J; junction bases unmatched: 8. The CDR3 sequence is CASSSRGSSDEQFF. The DNA of the CDR3 is TGCGCCAGCAGCTCTCGCGGGAGCAGCGATGAGCAGTTCTTC.

This chain links TRBV7-3 with TRBJ1-1, with D unresolved. CDR3 length equals 13 residues. Germline CDR1 and CDR2: SGHTA and FQGTGA. The germline V and J ends were trimmed by 5 bases and 2 bases, with 9 bases remaining between them. The DNA for the CDR3 is TGTGCCAGCAGCACGAACAGAAACACTGAAGCTTTCTTT. This encodes CASSTNRNTEAFF.

J is TRBJ2-7 and V is TRBV13; 10 positions match TRBD1. The trim removed 4 bases at V and 5 bases at J, leaving 11 bases unmatched. CDR1 and CDR2 from the germline V gene are PRHDT and FYEKMQ (reference sequence). This CDR3 is 16 amino acids long. This CDR3 reads CASSSERGTGDHEQYF. CDR3 nucleotides: TGTGCCAGCAGCTCCGAGCGAGGGACAGGGGACCACGAGCAGTACTTC.

The chain recombines TRBV6-1 with TRBJ1-6; D possibly corresponds to TRBD1 (6 bases). The CDR3 sequence is 14 residues long. Deletions cut 4 bases from V and 13 bases from J, with 17 bases between. Germline values: CDR1 MNHNS, CDR2 SASEGT. This CDR3 is CASSVTDRFIPLHF. The CDR3 bases are TGTGCCAGCAGTGTAACGGACAGATTTATCCCCCTCCACTTT.

Comment on this clone: The sample holds other DNA sequences that translate to the same CDR3. V and J are TRBV9 and TRBJ2-7; D is undetermined. The germline V gene encodes CDR1 SGDLS and CDR2 YYNGEE. The germline V and J ends were trimmed by 3 bases and 1 base, with 2 bases remaining between them. This CDR3 contains 11 residues. This CDR3 reads CASSASYEQYF. CDR3 in DNA: TGTGCCAGCAGCGCATCCTACGAGCAGTACTTC.

This clone was counted only a few times. The genes are TRBV19 and TRBJ1-2, with D tentatively TRBD1 (5 bases). Germline V gene sequence: CDR1 LNHDA, CDR2 SQIVND (reference sequence). V lost 3 bases to trimming and J lost 5 bases, with 19 bases between them. The CDR3 extends over 16 amino acids. Written as DNA, the CDR3 is TGTGCCAGTAGTATTTGGTTCAAGAGACAGCCATATGGCTACACCTTC. This codes for CASSIWFKRQPYGYTF. Drawing the rest from reference TRBV19 and TRBJ1-2, the complete variable domain is DGGITQSPKYLFRKEGQNVTLSCEQNLNHDAMYWYRQDPGQGLRLIYYSQIVNDFQKGDIAEGYSVSREKKESFPLTVTSAQKNPTAFYLCASSIWFKRQPYGYTFGSGTRLTVV.

This chain joins TRBV2 and TRBJ1-4; D gene ambiguous. This CDR3 has 14 residues. The ends were cut back, 1 base at V and 0 bases at J, with 3 bases in the middle. CDR1 is SNHLY and CDR2 is FYNNEI in the germline V gene. The CDR3 DNA is TGTGCCAGCAGTGAAGGGCCAACTAATGAAAAACTGTTTTTT. Its protein product is CASSEGPTNEKLFF.

A note on this clone: The CDR3 carries no conserved terminal phenylalanine or tryptophan, so it likely arises from a read error. The DNA is omitted, as the CDR3 cannot be located on it reliably, and the CDR3 follows TCRdb's listing. The chain uses TRBV27 and TRBJ1-4. From its first to its last residue, the CDR3 has 13 amino acids. Germline V gene lookup returns CDR1 MNHEY and CDR2 SMNVEV (reference sequence). The CDR3 is CASSPRGGAPWLL.

The chain recombines TRBV2 with TRBJ1-1; 7 nucleotides agree with TRBD1. This CDR3 contains 14 residues. The germline gives CDR1 SNHLY, CDR2 FYNNEI. J lost 8 bases, V lost 6 bases, and 12 bases had no gene match. As DNA, the CDR3 is TGTGCCAGCAGCGTGATCGGGACAGCGAACGAAGCTTTCTTT. Protein sequence: CASSVIGTANEAFF.

The gene calls are TRBV7-2 and TRBJ2-3; TRBD2 matches at 8 bases. This CDR3 comprises 16 residues. V lost 7 bases to trimming and J lost 3 bases; unmatched junction nucleotides: 12. The germline V gene has CDR1 SGHTA and CDR2 FQGNSA. CDR3: CASKTRHGGGTDTQYF. In DNA, the CDR3 is TGTGCCAGCAAGACCAGACACGGGGGGGGTACAGATACGCAGTATTTT.

V is TRBV19 and J is TRBJ2-7; TRBD2 matches 13 bases. The junction had 7 bases not matched to a gene; V was cut back by 5 bases and J by 3 bases. Germline CDR1 LNHDA, CDR2 SQIVND (reference sequence). The CDR3 is 16 amino acids. Here the CDR3 reads CASSPRTSGSFYEQYF. The CDR3 DNA sequence: TGTGCCAGTAGTCCCCGGACTAGCGGGAGTTTCTACGAGCAGTACTTC.

This chain links TRBV9 with TRBJ2-3, with no clear D. Germline loops: CDR1 SGDLS, CDR2 YYNGEE. The CDR3 length is 14 residues. Trimming removed 3 bases from V and 2 bases from J, with 10 bases in between. The CDR3 nucleotides are TGTGCCAGCAGCGATTGGCAGGACACAGATACGCAGTATTTT. Its protein is CASSDWQDTDTQYF.

This rearrangement joins TRBV9 to TRBJ2-3; D call uncertain. With 4 bases removed from V and 1 base from J, the gap between germline ends came to 10 bases. Looked up from germline, CDR1 is SGDLS and CDR2 is YYNGEE. The CDR3 length is 14 residues. CDR3 coding DNA: TGTGCCAGCAGCCCCACTCTAGGCACAGATACGCAGTATTTT. As protein: CASSPTLGTDTQYF.

The chain joins TRBV13 to TRBJ1-1; TRBD1 is a possible D gene (5 bases). Per the germline V gene, CDR1 is PRHDT and CDR2 is FYEKMQ (reference sequence). V was pared by 5 bases and J by 2 bases, with 12 bases between. The CDR3 loop spans 14 amino acids. Written as DNA, the CDR3 is TGTGCCAGCAGCCCTGGACGGGGCAACACTGAAGCTTTCTTT. It codes for CASSPGRGNTEAFF.

The chain couples TRBV6-5 to TRBJ2-7; 9 bases agree with TRBD1. From germline, CDR1 is MNHEY and CDR2 SVGAGI. Trimming took 2 bases from V and 6 from J; bases not matched to a gene: 5. This CDR3 region has 14 residues. The CDR3 here is CASSYGTGLGEQYF. CDR3 bases: TGTGCCAGCAGTTACGGGACAGGGTTGGGCGAGCAGTACTTC.

The chain employs TRBV30 and TRBJ2-7; D remains ambiguous. V was cut by 0 bases and J by 2 bases, with 11 bases left in between. Germline-derived CDR1 and CDR2 are GTSNPN and SVGIG (reference sequence). The CDR3 sequence is 14 residues long. The CDR3 DNA reads as TGTGCCTGGAGTGTACCCCCATCAGCCTACGAGCAGTACTTC. It encodes CAWSVPPSAYEQYF.

The V gene is TRBV7-6, the J gene TRBJ1-5; D possibly corresponds to TRBD1 (5 bases). From germline, CDR1 is SGHVS and CDR2 FNYEAQ. The V gene lost 1 base and the J gene lost 2 bases, with 30 bases spanning the gap. There are 22 residues in the CDR3. The CDR3 region is CASSLDPPIRESRRWGNQPQHF. The CDR3 DNA reads TGTGCCAGCAGCTTAGATCCCCCCATCAGGGAAAGTCGGCGGTGGGGCAATCAGCCCCAGCATTTT.